This T cell receptor (beta chain) was identified in a study of PD-1 blockade in classical Hodgkin lymphoma (dated by TCRdb to about 2020). For context, the study as a whole: Nivolumab dosing was 3 mg/kg intravenously every 2 weeks, continuing until either disease progression or unacceptable toxicity. The study used TCR beta sequencing and CyTOF to define a peripheral blood immune signature of response to PD-1 blockade in classical Hodgkin lymphoma. Points the paper makes about the study in general: Diversity was lower in patients who began nivolumab less than 1 year after ASCT, so these patients were left out of later analyses to avoid confounding by immune reconstitution. Baseline TCR diversity was reported as lower in newly diagnosed patients than in healthy donors, and lower still in relapsed/refractory patients. CD4+ but not CD8+ TCR diversity rose significantly by C4D1 (p=0.0027 vs p=0.16), most apparent in complete responders (p=0.02). The study covered only a single clinical trial cohort, and the causes of the repertoire differences, possibly disease activity or prior therapy, were still not defined. Among trial patients, those achieving complete response had baseline diversity similar to that of newly diagnosed patients, while diversity was significantly lower in partial responders and progressors.

From its cysteine to its phenylalanine, the CDR3 spans 16 amino acids. Kept here is only the CDR3 DNA, which spans 48 bases and is read in frame from base 1. V ends up 5 bases short and J 8 bases short, with an unmatched junction base count of 10. CDR1 and CDR2 (SGHAT, FQDESV) derive from the germline V gene (reference sequence). This clone has more than one count but fewer than ten. The specificity of this receptor is unknown. Nothing much larger sits one base from this clone, and base qualities are not available. Interpreted using the paper, the time point label stands for: cycle 1 day 1 (C1D1), immediately before nivolumab initiation. Every trial patient had relapsed following autologous stem cell transplantation, and prior brentuximab vedotin exposure was what differed among cohorts A, B and C. Using a Miltenyi CD8+ T cell isolation kit, CD8+ T cells were purified from thawed PBMCs through magnetic negative selection. The trial cohort comprised about 60 patients with relapsed/refractory classical Hodgkin lymphoma whose best overall responses were complete response, partial response or progressive disease. Single-agent nivolumab was administered to trial patients in the multi-cohort phase II CheckMate 205 trial. An independent review committee assessed best overall response by applying the 2007 International Working Group response criteria. PBMCs from the trial were collected at three points: immediately before nivolumab initiation (C1D1), and during therapy at cycle 2 day 1 and cycle 4 day 1. Peripheral blood was collected in 8 mL Vacutainer Cell Preparation Tubes, from which PBMCs were isolated by centrifugation and then cryopreserved. Purified CD4+ and CD8+ fractions were generated only in cases for which an additional PBMC sample was available. Magnetically labelled cells were removed on LS columns in a quadroMACS separator, and the flow-through was collected as the purified fraction.

Genomic DNA was isolated using the Qiagen DNeasy kit from unsorted PBMCs as well as from negatively selected CD4+ and CD8+ fractions. Amplification of TCR beta CDR3 regions was done by immunoSEQ multiplex PCR with primers that anneal to V and J segments. A synthetic immune receptor repertoire was used to minimize amplification bias, and any remaining bias was removed computationally after sequencing. The original pipeline was this. Repertoire diversity was quantified as the Shannon entropy index using custom Python scripts. Unsorted, CD4+ and CD8+ repertoires were analyzed separately, except for combined analyses in which CD4+ and CD8+ sequences were merged in silico. Clonal expansion was defined as at least a 2-fold frequency increase after treatment relative to C1D1, with a pseudocount of 0.5 for undetected baseline clones. Singleton clones were defined as clones with 0 or 1 copy at C1D1, and non-singleton clones were defined as clones with 2 or more copies. Clones expanded in unsorted samples were assigned a CD4+, CD8+ or unknown annotation through matching of protein sequences in sorted samples from the same patient. Wilcoxon tests were applied to paired samples to test diversity changes from C1D1 to C4D1. This immuneACCESS table, as held by TCRdb, lists in-frame sequences with V and J called but not all clones. Of the missing ones, under half trace to an unresolved V gene in checked studies; the others have no known cause. The V and J calls and clone size were taken over from that table, and D and trimming were inferred from the DNA. This sample is represented by more than 1,500 clones; over 55% of them were singletons. Roughly half of the sample comes from the top ten.

The starting material was CD8+ T cells from blood, obtained at baseline. The V and J segments used are TRBV11-1 and TRBJ1-4; the central 11 bases match TRBD1. This clonotype was sampled from a human donor with classical Hodgkin lymphoma. CDR3 loop: CASSGQGATLEEKLFF. DNA sequence: TGTGCCAGCAGCGGACAGGGGGCGACCCTGGAAGAAAAACTGTTTTTT.